The rows below give T cell receptor beta chains drawn from one sample of a study of blood T cell repertoires in COVID-19. Generated by immunoSEQ multiplex PCR, the TCRdb table keeps only in-frame clones and is missing some. Seen here are about 210,000 clones, about 86% observed once, and the top ten hold approximately 9%. The sequencing sample was made of PBMCs or T cells enriched from blood (not recorded which). These receptors were obtained from a woman aged 45-59 years with acute COVID-19. CDR3s include the opening cysteine and the closing phenylalanine or tryptophan. A D gene is named only where the DNA matches it firmly. Some rows have no size entry. The others give once, few or many, or a class for an expanded clone.

V: TRBV11-2
J: TRBJ2-1
size: NA
D: NA
DNA: TGTGCCAGCAGCGACCTTCGGGGAGAGCAGTTCTTC
CDR3: CASSDLRGEQFF

V: TRBV24-1
J: TRBJ2-3
size: NA
D: NA
DNA: TGTGCCACCAGTGATTTTGGGGGAGGTGTAACAGATACGCAGTATTTT
CDR3: CATSDFGGGVTDTQYF

V: TRBV28
J: TRBJ1-5
size: NA
D: NA
DNA: TGTGCCAGCAGTTTAAACCAGGGGCAGCCCCAGCATTTT
CDR3: CASSLNQGQPQHF

V: TRBV21-1
J: TRBJ2-7
size: NA
D: NA
DNA: TGTGCCAGCAGCAAAGCGATTGGACAAGAGCAGTACTTC
CDR3: CASSKAIGQEQYF

V: TRBV27
J: TRBJ1-5
size: NA
D: NA
DNA: TGTGCCAGCAGTTTAGGGGGGGGCGGAGGGCAGCCCCAGCATTTT
CDR3: CASSLGGGGGQPQHF

V: TRBV6-5
J: TRBJ1-2
size: few
D: NA
DNA: TGTGCCAGCAGCAACAGGGCTCCGAATGGCTACACCTTC
CDR3: CASSNRAPNGYTF

V: TRBV7-2
J: TRBJ2-1
size: NA
D: TRBD1
DNA: TGTGCCAGCAGCCTGATCCGGGACAGGCACAACAATGAGCAGTTCTTC
CDR3: CASSLIRDRHNNEQFF

V: TRBV7-8
J: TRBJ1-1
size: NA
D: TRBD1
DNA: TGTGCCAGCAGCTACCAGGGGGAGATGAACACTGAAGCTTTCTTT
CDR3: CASSYQGEMNTEAFF

V: TRBV11-3
J: TRBJ1-1
size: NA
D: NA
DNA: TGTGCCAGCAGCCCTGGGGACTCTGAAGCTTTCTTT
CDR3: CASSPGDSEAFF

V: TRBV7-2
J: TRBJ2-7
size: NA
D: TRBD2
DNA: TGTGCCAGCAGCTCAATAGCGGGAAACTCCTACGAGCAGTACTTC
CDR3: CASSSIAGNSYEQYF

V: TRBV7-8
J: TRBJ2-2
size: NA
D: TRBD2
DNA: TGTGCCAGCAGCTTATCGGGGGGGACGAACACCGGGGAGCTGTTTTTT
CDR3: CASSLSGGTNTGELFF

V: TRBV15
J: TRBJ2-4
size: once
D: TRBD2
DNA: TGTGCCACCAGCAGAGAGGGACTAGCGGGAGGTGTAAAAAACATTCAGTACTTC
CDR3: CATSREGLAGGVKNIQYF

V: TRBV12-3/TRBV12-4
J: TRBJ1-4
size: NA
D: NA
DNA: TGTGCCAGCACCGGGTCCTTTAATGAAAAACTGTTTTTT
CDR3: CASTGSFNEKLFF

V: TRBV2
J: TRBJ2-7
size: few
D: TRBD2
DNA: TGTGCCAGCGTCACCGGGACTAGCGGCTCCTACGAGCAGTACTTC
CDR3: CASVTGTSGSYEQYF

V: TRBV5-1
J: TRBJ1-5
size: NA
D: NA
DNA: TGCGCCAGCAGCGCGTCGGAGCCCCAGCATTTT
CDR3: CASSASEPQHF

V: TRBV9
J: TRBJ1-2
size: few
D: NA
DNA: TGTGCCAGCAGCGTAGAGCCGACACTAGGCTATGGCTACACCTTC
CDR3: CASSVEPTLGYGYTF

V: TRBV28
J: TRBJ1-3
size: NA
D: TRBD1
DNA: TGTGCAGGGGAGGACAGGGGTGGAAACACCATATATTTT
CDR3: CAGEDRGGNTIYF

V: TRBV12-3/TRBV12-4
J: TRBJ1-3
size: NA
D: NA
DNA: TGTGCCAGCAGTTCTGACAGGGGAAACACCATATATTTT
CDR3: CASSSDRGNTIYF

V: TRBV10-3
J: TRBJ2-2
size: NA
D: NA
DNA: TGTGCCATCAGTGACAGGGGCTTGGACACCGGGGAGCTGTTTTTT
CDR3: CAISDRGLDTGELFF

V: TRBV12-3/TRBV12-4
J: TRBJ1-1
size: NA
D: NA
DNA: TGTGCCAGCAGTCCCCGACAGTTGGCTGAAGCTTTCTTT
CDR3: CASSPRQLAEAFF

V: TRBV3-1/TRBV3-2
J: TRBJ1-6
size: NA
D: NA
DNA: TGTGCCAGCAGCCCTCTTGACAGTTATAATTCACCCCTCCACTTT
CDR3: CASSPLDSYNSPLHF

V: TRBV6-6
J: TRBJ1-2
size: few
D: NA
DNA: TGTGCCAGCAGTCTTCGGCTCTTGGGGCCTTCTGACAATAACTATGGCTACACCTTC
CDR3: CASSLRLLGPSDNNYGYTF

V: TRBV18
J: TRBJ2-7
size: NA
D: TRBD2
DNA: TGTGCCAGCTCACATTCAGGGGTTTCGGAAGATTCTAGCGGGAGGAAGCAGTACTTC
CDR3: CASSHSGVSEDSSGRKQYF

V: TRBV10-3
J: TRBJ1-2
size: NA
D: TRBD1
DNA: TGTGCCATCGCATCAGGGGGGCCATATGGCTACACCTTC
CDR3: CAIASGGPYGYTF

V: TRBV9
J: TRBJ2-2
size: NA
D: TRBD1
DNA: TGTGCCAGCAGCGTTCGACAGGGCGAGAACACCGGGGAGCTGTTTTTT
CDR3: CASSVRQGENTGELFF

V: TRBV7-2
J: TRBJ2-1
size: NA
D: TRBD2
DNA: TGTGCCAGCAGCTTTACTAGCGGGAGGTACAATGAGCAGTTCTTC
CDR3: CASSFTSGRYNEQFF

V: TRBV28
J: TRBJ2-1
size: NA
D: TRBD2
DNA: TGTGCCAGCAGTTCACGTGGTAGCGGGGGGGCCGCCTACAATGAGCAGTTCTTC
CDR3: CASSSRGSGGAAYNEQFF

V: TRBV4-3
J: TRBJ1-1
size: once
D: NA
DNA: TGCGCCAGCAGCCAAGTTCAGGCAGTTATGAACACTGAAGCTTTCTTT
CDR3: CASSQVQAVMNTEAFF

V: TRBV27
J: TRBJ2-3
size: NA
D: TRBD2
DNA: TGTGCCAGCAGTCAACGACTAGCGGGGGGCTCAGATACGCAGTATTTT
CDR3: CASSQRLAGGSDTQYF

V: TRBV14
J: TRBJ2-1
size: NA
D: NA
DNA: TGTGCCAGCAGCCAAGACAGGGTCAATGAGCAGTTCTTC
CDR3: CASSQDRVNEQFF

V: TRBV21-1
J: TRBJ1-2
size: NA
D: NA
DNA: TGTGCCAGCAGCAAAGGACAGGGGGTGCCTTCCGCGTCTCGTGGCTACACCTTC
CDR3: CASSKGQGVPSASRGYTF

V: TRBV5-1
J: TRBJ2-7
size: once
D: TRBD2
DNA: TGCGCCAGCAGCCAGGGACTAGCGGGAGTTTTGTACTTC
CDR3: CASSQGLAGVLYF

V: TRBV21-1
J: TRBJ1-5
size: NA
D: NA
DNA: TGTGCCAGCGCTTTGGACAAGTTAAGACATCAGCCCCAGCATTTT
CDR3: CASALDKLRHQPQHF

V: TRBV3-1/TRBV3-2
J: TRBJ1-5
size: NA
D: TRBD1
DNA: TGTGCCAGCAGCCAAGGACAGGGCGGACAGCCCCAGCATTTT
CDR3: CASSQGQGGQPQHF

V: TRBV12-3/TRBV12-4
J: TRBJ1-5
size: few
D: NA
DNA: TGTGCCAGCAGTTTGGCGGAAAATCAGCCCCAGCATTTT
CDR3: CASSLAENQPQHF

V: TRBV7-2
J: TRBJ2-5
size: NA
D: TRBD2
DNA: TGTGCCAGCAGCTTTAAAGGCGGGGGAGGCGGAGAGACCCAGTACTTC
CDR3: CASSFKGGGGGETQYF

V: TRBV28
J: TRBJ2-7
size: NA
D: TRBD2
DNA: TGTGCCAGCGATGGGGGACTAGCGGGAGGACTGGCCGAGCAGTACTTC
CDR3: CASDGGLAGGLAEQYF

V: TRBV28
J: TRBJ2-5
size: NA
D: NA
DNA: TGTGCCAGCAGTTTAGGCGGGAAGGAGGAGACCCAGTACTTC
CDR3: CASSLGGKEETQYF

V: TRBV11-3
J: TRBJ2-1
size: NA
D: NA
DNA: TGTGCCAGCAGCTTTGGGCTCAATGAGCAGTTCTTC
CDR3: CASSFGLNEQFF

V: TRBV28
J: TRBJ1-2
size: NA
D: NA
DNA: TGTGCCAGCAGTCGTCCCCCCTATGGCTACACCTTC
CDR3: CASSRPPYGYTF